Below, 24 T cell receptor beta chains from the same sample are listed, as sequenced in a study of blood T cell repertoires in COVID-19. The method was immunoSEQ multiplex PCR; TCRdb's version includes in-frame clones alone and lacks a portion of them. This repertoire shows 75,000 to 100,000 clones, around nine tenths found once; its top ten account for 15%. Sequencing was performed on peripheral blood. These receptors all come from a human donor in a cohort sampled during active COVID-19.

The chain has TRBV10-2 and TRBJ2-3; 9 bases map to TRBD2. Germline V gene sequence: CDR1 WSHSY, CDR2 SAAADI. The CDR3 is made up of 15 amino acids. V shed 6 bases and J 5 bases; nucleotides not matched to a gene: 9. This CDR3 reads CASSDWGLAEDTQYF. The CDR3, as DNA: TGCGCCAGCAGCGATTGGGGACTAGCAGAAGATACGCAGTATTTT.

This sequence joins TRBV14 and TRBJ2-2, with D possibly matching TRBD1 (7 bases). Trimming cost V 4 bases and J 6 bases, with 15 bases left between them. The CDR3 spans 15 residues. Germline V gene sequence: CDR1 SGHDN, CDR2 FVKESK. CDR3 nucleotides: TGTGCCAGCAGCCCGACGAGCAGGGGGGCCGGGGAGCTGTTTTTT. It specifies CASSPTSRGAGELFF.

This clone is a singleton in its sample. The gene calls are TRBV28 and TRBJ1-1; 8 nucleotides match TRBD1. Germline CDR1 MDHEN, CDR2 SYDVKM. This CDR3 is 14 amino acids long. V lost 6 bases, J lost 4 bases, and 7 bases stayed unmatched. The CDR3 DNA is TGTGCCAGCAGACCCACCCAGGGGGCCACTGAAGCTTTCTTT. Its translation is CASRPTQGATEAFF. Full variable domain (remainder filled in from reference TRBV28 and TRBJ1-1): DVKVTQSSRYLVKRTGEKVFLECVQDMDHENMFWYRQDPGLGLRLIYFSYDVKMKEKGDIPEGYSVSREKKERFSLILESASTNQTSMYLCASRPTQGATEAFFGQGTRLTVV.

The rearrangement links TRBV9 to TRBJ2-2, with D possibly TRBD2 on 6 matching bases. CDR1 and CDR2 (germline): SGDLS, YYNGEE. V was trimmed by 0 bases and J by 3 bases, leaving 12 bases between them. The CDR3 sequence is 16 residues long. This CDR3 is CASSVGGRRYTGELFF. The CDR3 DNA reads TGTGCCAGCAGCGTAGGAGGGAGGAGATACACCGGGGAGCTGTTTTTT.

This clone was found once. The rearrangement uses TRBV20-1 and TRBJ2-7; D is uncertain. The CDR3 has 11 amino acids. V was clipped by 6 bases and J by 5 bases, with 11 bases between them. CDR1 is DFQATT, CDR2 SNEGSKA, per germline (reference sequence). The CDR3 coding sequence is TGCAGTGCAACATCTGGGCACGAGCAGTACTTC. It codes for CSATSGHEQYF.

The CDR3 bases are TGTGCCAGCGGGAGACAGGGCCTCACTGAAGCTTTCTTT. Residues: CASGRQGLTEAFF. The J gene is TRBJ1-1, the V gene TRBV12-3 or TRBV12-4, with TRBD1 identical over 7 bases. CDR3 length: 13 residues. The ends lost 8 bases at V and 4 bases at J; junction bases unmatched: 7.

CDR3 in DNA: TGTGCCAGCAGCTTGTGGGCAAACACTGAAGCTTTCTTT. It translates to CASSLWANTEAFF. The V gene is TRBV5-4, the J gene TRBJ1-1; D is uncertain. This CDR3 spans 13 amino acids. Trimming pared 1 base from V and 2 bases from J, leaving 6 bases between. From germline, CDR1 is SGHNT and CDR2 YYREEE (reference sequence).

This rearrangement joins TRBV20-1 to TRBJ2-7; 7 bases align to TRBD1. The junction had 2 bases not matched to a gene; V was cut back by 3 bases and J by 6 bases. The CDR3 consists of 11 residues. From germline, CDR1 is DFQATT and CDR2 SNEGSKA (reference sequence). CDR3 sequence (DNA): TGCAGTGCTAGGGCAGGGGGCGAGCAGTACTTC. This sequence encodes CSARAGGEQYF.

The V call is TRBV5-5, the J call TRBJ2-3; 9 nucleotides agree with TRBD1. V lost 4 bases to trimming and J lost 4 bases; unmatched junction nucleotides: 7. Germline V CDR1 and CDR2: SGHKS, YYEKEE (reference sequence). This CDR3 is 15 amino acids long. CDR3 DNA: TGTGCCAGCAGCGTCGTGAACAGGGGGCCAGATACGCAGTATTTT. Protein: CASSVVNRGPDTQYF.

This sequence joins TRBV6-6 and TRBJ1-2, with 7 bases lining up with TRBD1. There are 14 residues in the CDR3. Germline V gene sequence: CDR1 MNHNY, CDR2 SVGAGI (reference sequence). With 5 bases clipped from V and 4 bases from J, the junction kept 7 bases outside the gene matches. In nucleotides, the CDR3 is TGTGCCAGCAGTGGCCGACAGGGTAGCTATGGCTACACCTTC. This encodes CASSGRQGSYGYTF.

The chain employs TRBV2 and TRBJ2-1; 10 bases map to TRBD1. CDR1 and CDR2 (germline): SNHLY, FYNNEI. J lost 3 bases, V lost 7 bases, and 3 bases had no gene match. The CDR3 covers 14 residues. CDR3 nucleotides: TGTGCCAGCACCAGGACAGGGGGCTACAATGAGCAGTTCTTC. Its protein is CASTRTGGYNEQFF.

The chain is built from TRBV7-2 and TRBJ1-3; TRBD1 aligns across 7 bases. The CDR3 is 14 residues long. Germline V gene lookup returns CDR1 SGHTA and CDR2 FQGNSA. With V trimmed by 7 bases and J by 6 bases, 9 bases remained unmatched. The CDR3 DNA follows: TGTGCCAGCAACCTAGACAGGGCGATAAACACCATATATTTT. It is translated as CASNLDRAINTIYF.

This chain uses TRBV5-8 with TRBJ2-3; 10 bases are a match to TRBD1. Per germline, CDR1 SGHTS and CDR2 YDEGEE. The CDR3 has 15 residues. The J segment lost 6 bases and the V segment lost 2 bases, leaving 6 bases of the junction unmatched. The CDR3 loop is CASSLPGQGKDTQYF. As DNA, the CDR3 is TGTGCCAGCAGCTTACCGGGACAGGGGAAGGATACGCAGTATTTT.

The chain is built from TRBV5-1 and TRBJ1-4, with D perhaps matching TRBD1 (6 bases). V was clipped by 2 bases and J by 0 bases, with 8 bases between them. The CDR3 is 15 amino acids. Germline CDR1 is SGHRS and CDR2 is YFSETQ. The CDR3 loop is CASSFDRTTNEKLFF. The CDR3 DNA follows: TGCGCCAGCAGCTTTGACAGGACAACTAATGAAAAACTGTTTTTT.

This chain uses TRBV3-1 (or the pseudogene TRBV3-2) with TRBJ1-2, with 7 positions matching TRBD1. CDR1 is LGHDT and CDR2 is YNNKEL in the germline V gene (reference sequence). With V trimmed by 2 bases and J by 1 base, 4 bases remained unmatched. There are 15 residues in the CDR3. In DNA, the CDR3 is TGTGCCAGCAGCCAAAGACAGGGACTTAACTATGGCTACACCTTC. Its protein is CASSQRQGLNYGYTF.

The chain employs TRBV7-8 and TRBJ2-7; D call uncertain. The CDR3 extends over 12 amino acids. Germline CDR1 SGHVS, CDR2 FQNEAQ. Trimming took 5 bases from V and 7 from J, leaving 12 bases between them. The CDR3 is CASSLSRIEQYF. The CDR3 region has the DNA TGTGCCAGCAGCCTCTCCCGTATTGAGCAGTACTTC.

This chain connects TRBV5-1 to TRBJ2-5; 7 positions agree with TRBD1. CDR1 SGHRS and CDR2 YFSETQ come from the germline V gene. The CDR3 length is 12 residues. V lost 3 bases, J lost 5 bases, and 1 base stayed unmatched. The DNA for the CDR3 is TGCGCCAGCAGCTCGACAGGGGAGACCCAGTACTTC. Amino acid sequence: CASSSTGETQYF.

The chain employs TRBV6-5 and TRBJ1-1; 7 bases are shared with TRBD1. The germline V gene encodes CDR1 MNHEY and CDR2 SVGAGI. Trimming at V came to 8 bases and at J to 4 bases, leaving 4 bases not matched to a gene. The CDR3 runs to 12 residues. The CDR3 DNA reads TGTGCCAGCTGGTCAGGGGGCACTGAAGCTTTCTTT. Translation: CASWSGGTEAFF.

The V call is TRBV11-3, the J call TRBJ1-1, with D hard to call. Germline V gives CDR1 SGHNT, CDR2 YENEEA. Between the trimmed V and J ends, which lost 3 bases and 1 base, there was a span of 6 bases. This CDR3 has 13 residues. This CDR3 is CASSLSENTEAFF. CDR3 DNA: TGTGCCAGCAGCTTGAGTGAGAACACTGAAGCTTTCTTT.

The CDR3 here is CASSVRGDGYTF. In nucleotides, the CDR3 is TGCGCCAGCAGCGTCAGGGGGGATGGCTACACCTTC. The V and J genes are TRBV5-1 and TRBJ1-2; 7 bases map to TRBD1. The length of the CDR3 is 12 residues. Looked up from germline, CDR1 is SGHRS and CDR2 is YFSETQ. With V trimmed by 4 bases and J by 6 bases, 3 bases remained unmatched.

V is TRBV6-5 and J is TRBJ2-1; 9 positions match TRBD2. The J segment lost 4 bases and the V segment lost 6 bases, leaving 7 bases of the junction unmatched. CDR1 and CDR2 (germline): MNHEY, SVGAGI. The CDR3 loop spans 15 amino acids. The DNA of the CDR3 is TGTGCCAGCAGACAGACTAGCGGCGAGTACAATGAGCAGTTCTTC. Translated: CASRQTSGEYNEQFF.

The V gene is TRBV28, the J gene TRBJ1-2; D may be TRBD1 (6 bases). The CDR3 has 12 residues. V lost 8 bases and J 4 bases, leaving 11 bases between the germline ends. Germline V lookup: CDR1 MDHEN, CDR2 SYDVKM. CDR3 loop: CASQIQGYGYTF. Written as DNA, the CDR3 is TGTGCCAGCCAGATACAGGGCTATGGCTACACCTTC.

This rearrangement joins TRBV6-5 to TRBJ1-2, with unresolved D. The CDR3 runs to 14 residues. Germline V CDR1 and CDR2: MNHEY, SVGAGI. V was pared by 5 bases and J by 4 bases, with 14 bases between. CDR3: CASSRDGLFYGYTF. In DNA form, the CDR3 reads TGTGCCAGCAGTCGAGACGGACTGTTCTATGGCTACACCTTC.

The rearrangement uses TRBV6-2 or TRBV6-3 and TRBJ1-2, with 8 bases lining up with TRBD1. The CDR3 loop spans 14 amino acids. J lost 4 bases, V lost 5 bases, and 6 bases had no gene match. Per germline, CDR1 MNHEY and CDR2 SVGEGT. CDR3 region: CASSGTGFAYGYTF. Here the CDR3 DNA reads TGTGCCAGCAGTGGGACAGGTTTCGCCTATGGCTACACCTTC.